One sample yielded the 13 T cell receptor beta chains listed below, sequenced in a study of spatial heterogeneity in lung cancer. TCRdb recomputed calls from the 5' RACE reads with MiXCR, one row per CDR3 protein. Here the sample spans thousands of distinct CDR3 sequences, approximately 20% being singletons. Documented time point: sample taken at primary tumor resection. Material for sequencing was whole RNA from tumor, nontumor lung or frozen PBMC, left unsorted. Material: normal lung tissue next to the tumor, obtained at surgery. The receptor source for this set is a male donor with early-stage non-small cell lung cancer.

By share, this clonotype ranks as medium-sized (0.01 to 0.1%). This beta chain slipped into a library made for alpha chains as a stray read, so its size is not meaningful. The chain combines TRBV5-1 with TRBJ2-1; TRBD2 matches at 8 bases. CDR3 length: 16 amino acids. Germline CDR1 reads SGHRS; CDR2 reads YFSETQ. V dropped 4 bases and J dropped 4; count of bases not matched to a gene: 10. The DNA of the CDR3 is TGCGCCAGCAGCACACAAGCGGGGGATAATTACAATGAGCAGTTCTTC. This codes for CASSTQAGDNYNEQFF.

This clonotype was counted between two and nine times. Because the library targeted alpha chains, this beta chain is an off-target read whose size means little. The CDR3 DNA reads as TGCAGCGTTGGGAGGGAAGGAGAGACCCAGTACTTC. Protein product: CSVGREGETQYF. The gene calls are TRBV29-1 and TRBJ2-5; weak D call: TRBD2 (6 bases). Trimming removed 4 bases from V and 4 bases from J, with 10 bases in between. Germline V CDR1 and CDR2: SQVTM, ANQGSEA. The CDR3 spans 12 residues. The variable domain in full, completed from reference TRBV29-1 and TRBJ2-5, reads SAVISQKPSRDICQRGTSLTIQCQVDSQVTMMFWYRQQPGQSLTLIATANQGSEATYESGFVIDKFPISRPNLTFSTLTVSNMSPEDSSIYLCSVGREGETQYFGPGTRLLVL.

Comment on this clonotype: The library was designed around alpha chains, so this beta chain is a stray read whose abundance carries little weight. The rearrangement uses TRBV10-3 and TRBJ2-7; D is tentatively TRBD1 or TRBD2 (5 bases each). The CDR3 totals 15 residues. Germline CDR1 reads ENHRY; CDR2 reads SYGVKD. Trimming took 9 bases from V and 0 from J, leaving 18 bases between them. The CDR3 DNA follows: TGTGCCATTAACCGGGACCCGGTGAGCTCCTACGAGCAGTACTTC. Protein product: CAINRDPVSSYEQYF.

This clonotype is judged large. This beta chain is a stray sequence in a library constructed for alpha chains; its clone size is not meaningful. V gene TRBV10-3 combines with J gene TRBJ2-2, with D maybe TRBD1 (6 bases). There are 13 residues in the CDR3. V gave up 8 bases and J gave up 2 bases, with 9 bases separating them. The germline V gene encodes CDR1 ENHRY and CDR2 SYGVKD. The DNA for the CDR3 is TGTGCCATCCCGGGACAAAACACCGGGGAGCTGTTTTTT. Protein sequence: CAIPGQNTGELFF.

This clonotype has at least ten counts. With the library built for alpha chains, this beta chain is off target and its frequency is not meaningful. The V and J genes are TRBV28 and TRBJ1-1; TRBD1 aligns across 7 bases. V shed 4 bases and J 3 bases; nucleotides not matched to a gene: 5. CDR1 is MDHEN, CDR2 SYDVKM, per germline. The CDR3 is made up of 14 amino acids. The CDR3 reads CASSSPDRDTEAFF. CDR3 DNA sequence: TGTGCCAGCAGTTCCCCTGACAGGGACACTGAAGCTTTCTTT.

By its share, this clonotype is medium-sized. This beta chain turned up in a library designed for alpha chains; as an off-target read, its abundance says little. The genes are TRBV2 and TRBJ2-3, with D perhaps matching TRBD1 (6 bases). There are 15 residues in the CDR3. Germline V gene sequence: CDR1 SNHLY, CDR2 FYNNEI. V lost 2 bases to trimming and J lost 3 bases, with 12 bases between them. This CDR3 reads CASSERTGYTDTQYF. The CDR3 coding sequence is TGTGCCAGCAGTGAAAGAACAGGGTATACAGATACGCAGTATTTT.

This clonotype is classed as medium-sized. This beta chain slipped into a library made for alpha chains as a stray read, so its size is not meaningful. This sequence joins TRBV27 and TRBJ2-1, with TRBD2 matching over 7 bases. Germline CDR1 and CDR2: MNHEY and SMNVEV (reference sequence). The CDR3 has 18 amino acids. V was clipped by 10 bases and J by 4 bases; unmatched bases: 22. The chain's CDR3 is CATADRKGLAEDYNEQFF. The CDR3 DNA follows: TGTGCCACCGCGGACCGCAAAGGGCTAGCGGAGGATTACAATGAGCAGTTCTTC.

Within the sample, this clonotype is medium-sized. The library was built for alpha chains, so this beta chain is an off-target read and its size means little. The chain links TRBV10-3 to TRBJ1-1; 11 nucleotides match TRBD1. Germline values: CDR1 ENHRY, CDR2 SYGVKD. CDR3 length: 15 amino acids. The V gene end was trimmed by 2 bases and the J gene end by 6 bases; junction bases not matched to a gene: 5. The CDR3 loop is CAISEGQGAAAEAFF. CDR3 DNA sequence: TGTGCCATCAGTGAGGGACAGGGGGCTGCGGCTGAAGCTTTCTTT.

By proportion, this clonotype is medium-sized. This beta chain is an off-target read within a library intended for alpha chains, so its frequency means little. This chain joins TRBV29-1 and TRBJ1-5; possibly TRBD1 for D (6 bases). Trimming pared 5 bases from V and 1 base from J, leaving 12 bases between. Germline CDR1 SQVTM, CDR2 ANQGSEA. The CDR3 extends over 14 amino acids. The CDR3 is CSVSSGVSNQPQHF. The CDR3 bases are TGCAGCGTTTCGTCAGGGGTAAGCAATCAGCCCCAGCATTTT.

By sample fraction, this clonotype is medium-sized. This beta chain is a stray read from a library made for alpha chains; its abundance is not meaningful. V gene TRBV7-2 combines with J gene TRBJ2-6; no reliable D call. The CDR3 contains 15 residues. Trimming stripped 5 bases from V and 2 bases from J, with 10 bases between. The germline V gene has CDR1 SGHTA and CDR2 FQGNSA. The CDR3 nucleotides read TGTGCCAGCAGCCAAGGAAATCCTGGGGCCAACGTCCTGACTTTC. It encodes CASSQGNPGANVLTF.

By its share, this clonotype is medium-sized. A library prepared for alpha chains yielded this beta chain as an off-target read; its size is of little meaning. The chain employs TRBV5-1 and TRBJ2-1; 10 nucleotides agree with TRBD1. Trimming took 3 bases from V and 2 from J; bases not matched to a gene: 11. CDR1 is SGHRS, CDR2 YFSETQ, per germline. The CDR3 totals 18 residues. The CDR3 coding sequence is TGCGCCAGCAGCTCCACCCGCTGGGGACAGGGGACCTACAATGAGCAGTTCTTC. Translated: CASSSTRWGQGTYNEQFF.

This clonotype was recorded at least ten times. The library was prepared for alpha chains; this beta chain is a stray read, so its frequency means little. The chain combines TRBV11-2 with TRBJ2-2; TRBD2 matches 15 bases. The germline V gene encodes CDR1 SGHAT and CDR2 FQNNGV. Trimming took 5 bases from V and 7 from J; bases not matched to a gene: 8. The CDR3 spans 17 residues. The CDR3: CASSTGLAGGRGGELFF. The CDR3 DNA is TGTGCCAGCAGCACCGGACTAGCGGGAGGGCGAGGCGGGGAGCTGTTTTTT.

On this clonotype itself: This beta chain turned up in a library designed for alpha chains; as an off-target read, its abundance says little. The chain combines TRBV5-5 with TRBJ2-7; a weak D match, TRBD2 (6 bases). CDR3 length: 14 residues. V lost 1 base and J lost 2, with 10 bases in between. Germline CDR1 and CDR2: SGHKS and YYEKEE (reference sequence). In DNA, the CDR3 is TGTGCCAGCAGCTTGTTGAGGACTACCTACGAGCAGTACTTC. Its protein product is CASSLLRTTYEQYF.